Below are 30 T cell receptor beta chains sequenced from a single sample in a study of T cell repertoires in cytomegalovirus infection. Their antigens remain unidentified. One entry per CDR3 protein, called by TCRdb with MiXCR from the reads. The top ten hold about an eighth of the sample, which has some 920,000 distinct CDR3 sequences, about a third seen once. Sequenced here: cultured CD8+ T cells from PBMCs, sampled from culture after CMV antigen stimulation. The receptors originated from a human donor in good health (CMV status not recorded). Some clones in this sample may be carry-over from other donors' samples.

V gene TRBV18 combines with J gene TRBJ2-2; no clear D gene. The germline V and J ends were trimmed by 0 bases and 6 bases, with 14 bases remaining between them. This CDR3 region has 16 residues. The germline CDR1 and CDR2 sequences are KGHSH and LQKENI. The CDR3 spells CASSPPIVHVSGELFF. In nucleotides, the CDR3 is TGTGCCAGCTCACCACCCATTGTCCATGTATCCGGGGAGCTGTTTTTT. Complete variable domain (other parts from reference TRBV18 and TRBJ2-2): NAGVMQNPRHLVRRRGQEARLRCSPMKGHSHVYWYRQLPEEGLKFMVYLQKENIIDESGMPKERFSAEFPKEGPSILRIQQVVRGDSAAYFCASSPPIVHVSGELFFGEGSRLTVL.

This clonotype appeared a few times. The rearrangement uses TRBV6-5 and TRBJ2-7; D perhaps matches TRBD2 (5 bases). The CDR3 covers 15 residues. Germline assignment: CDR1 MNHEY and CDR2 SVGAGI. With 4 bases removed from V and 6 bases from J, the gap between germline ends came to 19 bases. Here the CDR3 reads CASSSNYPPEGEQYF. The CDR3 DNA reads as TGTGCCAGCAGTTCAAACTATCCCCCTGAGGGCGAGCAGTACTTC.

This clonotype has more than one count but fewer than ten. The chain has TRBV11-2 and TRBJ2-3; 8 bases align to TRBD2. After removal of 0 bases from V and 1 base from J, the junction contained 6 bases not matched to a gene. There are 17 residues in the CDR3. CDR1 SGHAT and CDR2 FQNNGV come from the germline V gene. The CDR3 nucleotides read TGTGCCAGCAGCTTAGATCGACAGCGGGGGCGCACAGATACGCAGTATTTT. Amino acids: CASSLDRQRGRTDTQYF.

Comment on this clonotype: One end of the junction does not line up with germline, which may come from a read error. The chain combines TRBV14 with TRBJ1-4; D might be TRBD1 (6 bases). Germline assignment: CDR1 SGHDN and CDR2 FVKESK. The CDR3 spans 16 residues. CDR3 DNA sequence: TGTGCCAGCAGCCAAGATTCGGGGGCACCGAATGAAAAACAGTTTTTT. Translation gives CASSQDSGAPNEKQFF.

This clonotype was seen repeatedly, ten times or more. The chain joins TRBV7-6 to TRBJ2-7; tentatively, D is TRBD1 or TRBD2 (5 bases each). The germline CDR1 and CDR2 sequences are SGHVS and FNYEAQ. V was clipped by 5 bases and J by 3 bases, with 17 bases between them. The CDR3 is 15 amino acids. This CDR3 is CASSPRPGPHYEQYF. The CDR3 bases are TGTGCCAGCAGCCCCCGTCCGGGACCCCACTACGAGCAGTACTTC.

The chain recombines TRBV20-1 with TRBJ2-7; 9 bases are shared with TRBD2. The germline CDR1 and CDR2 sequences are DFQATT and SNEGSKA (reference sequence). The V and J ends lost 5 bases and 0 bases, in that order; junction bases with no gene match: 5. This CDR3 comprises 14 residues. Here the CDR3 reads CSAFERGASYEQYF. In DNA form, the CDR3 reads TGCAGTGCTTTTGAGCGGGGGGCCTCCTACGAGCAGTACTTC.

The V call is TRBV13, the J call TRBJ2-5; TRBD2 matches at 14 bases. The CDR3 consists of 17 residues. Trimming at V came to 5 bases and at J to 8 bases, leaving 13 bases not matched to a gene. Per the germline V gene, CDR1 is PRHDT and CDR2 is FYEKMQ (reference sequence). The chain's CDR3 is CASSPRTSGGRHETQYF. CDR3 sequence (DNA): TGTGCCAGCAGCCCCCGGACTAGCGGGGGGCGTCATGAAACCCAGTACTTC.

This clonotype has a handful of counts. The germline gene is not matched at one end of the junction; a read error may be the cause. This chain connects TRBV10-3 to TRBJ2-1; D tentatively reads TRBD1 or TRBD2 (5 bases each). This CDR3 has 11 amino acids. Germline V gene sequence: CDR1 ENHRY, CDR2 SYGVKD. CDR3 sequence reads: CAFRAGNEQFF. CDR3 coding DNA: TGTGCCTTCAGGGCGGGCAATGAGCAGTTCTTC.

This clonotype was seen more than once but under ten times. This chain joins TRBV28 and TRBJ2-3; 12 bases match TRBD1. With V trimmed by 4 bases and J by 2 bases, 4 bases remained unmatched. This CDR3 is built from 16 residues. Germline CDR1 reads MDHEN; CDR2 reads SYDVKM. The CDR3 bases are TGTGCCAGCAGTTCGGGACAGGGGGCCTCCACAGATACGCAGTATTTT. Its translation is CASSSGQGASTDTQYF.

The rearrangement uses TRBV3-1 and TRBJ2-7, with D perhaps matching TRBD1 (6 bases). The length of the CDR3 is 14 residues. CDR1 and CDR2 from the germline V gene are LGHDT and YNNKEL (reference sequence). Trimming removed 1 base at V and 3 bases at J, with 10 bases between. For the CDR3, the DNA is TGTGCCAGCAGCCAAGCCGGGACACTCTACGAGCAGTACTTC. This encodes CASSQAGTLYEQYF.

The genes are TRBV5-1 and TRBJ2-5; D call uncertain. Germline CDR1 and CDR2: SGHRS and YFSETQ. V shed 4 bases and J shed 5 bases, with 15 bases lying between them. There are 14 residues in the CDR3. CDR3 in amino acids: CASSPWEVSETQYF. CDR3 DNA sequence: TGCGCCAGCAGCCCGTGGGAAGTCAGTGAGACCCAGTACTTC.

To note about this clonotype: One end of the junction fails to match germline, which may point to a read error. V is TRBV7-4 and J is TRBJ2-1; D is possibly TRBD2 (6 bases). The CDR3 covers 14 residues. Germline lookup yields CDR1 SGHVT and CDR2 SQSDAQ. The chain's CDR3 is CANSSELAYKEQFF. The DNA of the CDR3 is TGTGCCAACAGCTCGGAACTAGCCTACAAAGAGCAGTTCTTC.

This clonotype was counted only a few times. The gene calls are TRBV28 and TRBJ2-1; TRBD2 aligns across 8 bases. Germline V gene lookup returns CDR1 MDHEN and CDR2 SYDVKM. The ends lost 8 bases at V and 0 bases at J; junction bases unmatched: 3. The CDR3 has 14 residues. CDR3 loop: CASESGSSYNEQFF. Here the CDR3 DNA reads TGTGCCAGCGAAAGCGGGAGCTCCTACAATGAGCAGTTCTTC. Full variable domain (outside the CDR3, taken from reference TRBV28 and TRBJ2-1): DVKVTQSSRYLVKRTGEKVFLECVQDMDHENMFWYRQDPGLGLRLIYFSYDVKMKEKGDIPEGYSVSREKKERFSLILESASTNQTSMYLCASESGSSYNEQFFGPGTRLTVL.

The count of this clonotype is one. The gene calls are TRBV5-4 and TRBJ2-1; D is possibly TRBD2 (5 bases). The germline gives CDR1 SGHNT, CDR2 YYREEE (reference sequence). The CDR3 extends over 13 amino acids. Trimming shortened V by 5 bases and J by 5 bases, and 11 bases separated the two germline ends. The CDR3 here is CASRDSLNNEQFF. The DNA of the CDR3 is TGTGCCAGCAGGGACTCCCTGAACAATGAGCAGTTCTTC.

This rearrangement joins TRBV27 to TRBJ2-5; TRBD1 or TRBD2 may be the D gene (6 bases each). The CDR3 covers 15 residues. Trimming shortened V by 0 bases and J by 4 bases, and 12 bases separated the two germline ends. CDR1 and CDR2 from the germline V gene are MNHEY and SMNVEV (reference sequence). Here the CDR3 DNA reads TGTGCCAGCAGTTTATCAGTGGAGGGGGGAGAGACCCAGTACTTC. Amino acids: CASSLSVEGGETQYF.

J is TRBJ2-5 and V is TRBV10-3; TRBD1 aligns across 9 bases. The CDR3 runs to 16 residues. Germline V CDR1 and CDR2: ENHRY, SYGVKD. V gave up 11 bases and J gave up 4 bases; unmatched junction bases: 17. CDR3: CASSQTGTGSLETQYF. In DNA form, the CDR3 reads TGTGCCTCAAGCCAGACCGGGACAGGGAGTTTAGAGACCCAGTACTTC.

In this sample, this clonotype turned up many times. V usage is TRBV6-2 or TRBV6-3 and J usage is TRBJ2-7; D uncertain. CDR1 is MNHEY and CDR2 is SVGEGT in the germline V gene. Between the trimmed V and J ends, which lost 5 bases and 7 bases, there was a span of 9 bases. This CDR3 contains 11 residues. The CDR3 DNA is TGTGCCAGCAGTCGCTCGGCGGAGCAGTACTTC. Protein product: CASSRSAEQYF.

The chain joins TRBV2 to TRBJ2-1; D ambiguous. V was pared by 7 bases and J by 9 bases, with 19 bases between. CDR1 SNHLY and CDR2 FYNNEI come from the germline V gene. CDR3 length: 14 amino acids. The CDR3: CASTDFYGLGEQFF. In nucleotides, the CDR3 is TGTGCCAGCACAGACTTTTATGGGTTAGGTGAGCAGTTCTTC.

This chain links TRBV6-2 or TRBV6-3 with TRBJ1-1; 10 positions match TRBD1. The germline CDR1 and CDR2 sequences are MNHEY and SVGEGT. V lost 2 bases and J lost 6; bases outside the gene matches: 9. The CDR3 extends over 16 amino acids. The CDR3 DNA reads TGTGCCAGCAGTTACCAGACCGGGACAGGGGTCGCTGAAGCTTTCTTT. Translating gives CASSYQTGTGVAEAFF.

The V call is TRBV27, the J call TRBJ2-1; tentative D call: TRBD2 (5 bases). Trimming took off 0 bases at V and 0 bases at J, with 15 bases between the two ends. The CDR3 runs to 18 residues. Germline values: CDR1 MNHEY, CDR2 SMNVEV (reference sequence). The CDR3 nucleotides are TGTGCCAGCAGTTTATCTCCTACAGACGCGGGCTCCTACAATGAGCAGTTCTTC. Its protein product is CASSLSPTDAGSYNEQFF.

CDR3 region: CASSYQGSRTNNSPLHF. The DNA of the CDR3 is TGTGCCAGCAGCTATCAGGGATCACGGACGAATAATTCACCCCTCCACTTT. The chain has TRBV7-9 and TRBJ1-6, with a tentative D call TRBD1 (5 bases). The CDR3 spans 17 residues. Looked up from germline, CDR1 is SEHNR and CDR2 is FQNEAQ (reference sequence). Trimming cost V 4 bases and J 5 bases, with 18 bases left between them.

The rearrangement links TRBV12-3 or TRBV12-4 to TRBJ1-5, with 8 bases that match TRBD1. Trimming removed 5 bases from V and 7 bases from J; junction bases left unmatched: 10. The CDR3 runs 15 residues. CDR3 in amino acids: CASSATGEGAQPQHF. CDR3 bases: TGTGCCAGCAGTGCGACAGGGGAGGGGGCGCAGCCCCAGCATTTT.

The rearrangement uses TRBV20-1 and TRBJ2-1; D perhaps matches TRBD1 (6 bases). The CDR3 loop spans 15 amino acids. The germline V and J ends were trimmed by 1 base and 5 bases, with 15 bases remaining between them. Germline lookup yields CDR1 DFQATT and CDR2 SNEGSKA (reference sequence). The CDR3 DNA sequence: TGCAGTGCTAGAGGGGGGCTCCTTTCCAACAATGAGCAGTTCTTC. Protein: CSARGGLLSNNEQFF.

This rearrangement joins TRBV7-6 to TRBJ2-5; 12 bases are shared with TRBD2. From germline, CDR1 is SGHVS and CDR2 FNYEAQ. This CDR3 is built from 15 residues. The trim removed 5 bases at V and 2 bases at J, leaving 3 bases unmatched. CDR3 region: CASSVGLAGQETQYF. The CDR3 DNA reads as TGTGCCAGCAGCGTCGGACTAGCGGGACAAGAGACCCAGTACTTC.

This clonotype was seen repeatedly, ten times or more. With a much larger clone just one base away, this may be a read error. V usage is TRBV5-1 and J usage is TRBJ2-2, with D unclear. Germline assignment: CDR1 SGHRS and CDR2 YFSETQ. The length of the CDR3 is 12 residues. The CDR3 nucleotides are TGTGCCAGCAGCTTTAACACCGGGGAGCTGTTTTTT. The encoded protein is CASSFNTGELFF.

The chain uses TRBV12-3 or TRBV12-4 and TRBJ1-2, with TRBD1 identical over 9 bases. This CDR3 has 13 residues. V dropped 6 bases and J dropped 7; count of bases not matched to a gene: 6. CDR3 DNA sequence: TGTGCCAGCAGCTGGACAGGGGTTAGTGGCTACACCTTC. This codes for CASSWTGVSGYTF.

The chain combines TRBV27 with TRBJ1-1, with D unclear. Germline loops: CDR1 MNHEY, CDR2 SMNVEV (reference sequence). This CDR3 comprises 15 residues. Trimming pared 3 bases from V and 3 bases from J, leaving 14 bases between. CDR3 DNA: TGTGCCAGCAGTTTTAGAGGGCCCCTGGACACTGAAGCTTTCTTT. It codes for CASSFRGPLDTEAFF.

V usage is TRBV28 and J usage is TRBJ2-6; possibly TRBD1 for D (6 bases). V lost 3 bases and J lost 0, with 12 bases in between. The CDR3 has 17 amino acids. Germline V lookup: CDR1 MDHEN, CDR2 SYDVKM. Written as DNA, the CDR3 is TGTGCCAGCAGTTTTGACAGGTTGTACTCTGGGGCCAACGTCCTGACTTTC. It specifies CASSFDRLYSGANVLTF.

The genes are TRBV6-2 or TRBV6-3 and TRBJ2-7; 9 bases are a match to TRBD2. Germline V CDR1 and CDR2: MNHEY, SVGEGT. V gave up 6 bases and J gave up 3 bases; unmatched junction bases: 9. The length of the CDR3 is 15 residues. The CDR3 region has the DNA TGTGCCAGCAGCCCCGAGGGACTAGCTTACTACGAGCAGTACTTC. Its protein is CASSPEGLAYYEQYF.

V usage is TRBV6-1 and J usage is TRBJ2-7; D is possibly TRBD2 (6 bases). V dropped 5 bases and J dropped 0 bases, with 14 bases sitting between them. Germline V gene sequence: CDR1 MNHNS, CDR2 SASEGT. CDR3 length: 15 residues. The CDR3 nucleotides read TGTGCCAGCAGTCCCTCCTCCGGGAGCTCCTACGAGCAGTACGTC. Translating it yields CASSPSSGSSYEQYV.